Each of the 17 T cell receptor beta chains below was sequenced from the same sample in a study of cytomegalovirus exposure and HLA in healthy donors. PCR was performed using 60 Vbeta and 13 Jbeta primers. Clones were sequenced by immunoSEQ multiplex PCR, and TCRdb holds only the in-frame ones, with some missing. The sample contains about 130,000 clones, under 85% of which appear only once. The sequencing input was PBMCs. Receptors were obtained from a boy aged 5-17 years in good health and CMV-seronegative.

V gene TRBV29-1 combines with J gene TRBJ1-6; D gene ambiguous. The V end was cut by 5 bases, the J end by 3 bases, with 8 bases between. Looked up from germline, CDR1 is SQVTM and CDR2 is ANQGSEA. The CDR3 runs to 13 residues. CDR3 coding DNA: TGCAGCGTTACTAAGGACTATAATTCACCCCTCCACTTT. It encodes CSVTKDYNSPLHF.

This chain connects TRBV27 to TRBJ2-7, with 13 nucleotides matching TRBD2. The CDR3 has 14 amino acids. The junction had 5 bases not matched to a gene; V was cut back by 6 bases and J by 6 bases. The germline gives CDR1 MNHEY, CDR2 SMNVEV (reference sequence). The CDR3 sequence: CASRPGTSGAEQYF. The CDR3 DNA is TGTGCCAGCAGGCCCGGGACTAGCGGGGCCGAGCAGTACTTC.

The rearrangement links TRBV5-6 to TRBJ2-5; TRBD1 aligns across 9 bases. Germline loops: CDR1 SGHDT, CDR2 YYEEEE. J was trimmed by 5 bases and V by 4 bases; bases with no gene match: 12. There are 16 residues in the CDR3. The CDR3 loop is CASSAKATGGWETQYF. In DNA, the CDR3 is TGTGCCAGCAGCGCAAAAGCTACAGGGGGCTGGGAGACCCAGTACTTC.

The chain combines TRBV6-5 with TRBJ2-4; TRBD2 matches 13 bases. There are 15 residues in the CDR3. The V gene end was trimmed by 7 bases and the J gene end by 9 bases; junction bases not matched to a gene: 9. Looked up from germline, CDR1 is MNHEY and CDR2 is SVGAGI. The CDR3 spells CASKGLAGAVSIQYF. In DNA form, the CDR3 reads TGTGCCAGCAAAGGACTAGCGGGAGCGGTTAGCATTCAGTACTTC.

The chain couples TRBV7-9 to TRBJ2-7; TRBD1 might be the D (5 bases). The CDR3 runs to 16 residues. Germline-derived CDR1 and CDR2 are SEHNR and FQNEAQ (reference sequence). V was trimmed by 1 base and J by 5 bases, leaving 18 bases between them. The CDR3 DNA reads as TGTGCCAGCAGCTTAGGAGGTCGGGCAGGGTCCCACGAGCAGTACTTC. Encoded protein: CASSLGGRAGSHEQYF.

This rearrangement joins TRBV7-9 to TRBJ2-5, with 7 bases identical to TRBD2. Germline-derived CDR1 and CDR2 are SEHNR and FQNEAQ (reference sequence). Trimming took 4 bases from V and 5 from J; bases not matched to a gene: 7. The CDR3 contains 14 residues. The CDR3 reads CASSSPQAGETQYF. CDR3 bases: TGTGCCAGCAGCTCACCTCAAGCGGGGGAGACCCAGTACTTC. Full variable domain (rest looked up from reference TRBV7-9 and TRBJ2-5): DTGVSQNPRHKITKRGQNVTFRCDPISEHNRLYWYRQTLGQGPEFLTYFQNEAQLEKSRLLSDRFSAERPKGSFSTLEIQRTEQGDSAMYLCASSSPQAGETQYFGPGTRLLVL.

V usage is TRBV7-2 and J usage is TRBJ1-2; D not resolved. Germline V gives CDR1 SGHTA, CDR2 FQGNSA. The CDR3 totals 13 residues. V lost 0 bases and J lost 4, with 6 bases in between. This CDR3 is CASSLASGYGYTF. The CDR3 DNA sequence: TGTGCCAGCAGCTTAGCGTCCGGCTATGGCTACACCTTC.

V and J are TRBV7-2 and TRBJ2-3; D uncertain. Germline assignment: CDR1 SGHTA and CDR2 FQGNSA. The V end lost 5 bases, the J end lost 2 bases, and 8 bases lay between the germline ends. The CDR3 length is 13 residues. The DNA for the CDR3 is TGTGCCAGCAGCACCTACCCCACAGATACGCAGTATTTT. This codes for CASSTYPTDTQYF. Combining the CDR3 with reference TRBV7-2 and TRBJ2-3 gives the whole variable domain GAGVSQSPSNKVTEKGKDVELRCDPISGHTALYWYRQSLGQGLEFLIYFQGNSAPDKSGLPSDRFSAERTGGSVSTLTIQRTQQEDSAVYLCASSTYPTDTQYFGPGTRLTVL.

The chain combines TRBV9 with TRBJ2-3; the D is unclear. Trimming removed 3 bases from V and 1 base from J, with 9 bases in between. The germline CDR1 and CDR2 sequences are SGDLS and YYNGEE. The CDR3 extends over 14 amino acids. The chain's CDR3 is CASSDSLGTDTQYF. The CDR3 nucleotides are TGTGCCAGCAGCGATTCACTCGGCACAGATACGCAGTATTTT.

This clone was detected a few times. This chain connects TRBV4-1 to TRBJ1-2; tentative D call: TRBD1 (6 bases). The germline CDR1 and CDR2 sequences are MGHRA and YSYEKL. The CDR3 contains 14 residues. Trimming removed 0 bases at V and 8 bases at J, with 13 bases between. The DNA of the CDR3 is TGCGCCAGCAGCCAAGATCTTAGGGGGGGAGGCTACACCTTC. Protein: CASSQDLRGGGYTF.

Concerning this clone itself: A junction boundary mismatches the germline segment, possibly from a read error. This chain links TRBV2 with TRBJ1-2, with D unresolved. Germline CDR1 SNHLY, CDR2 FYNNEI. The CDR3 has 12 residues. The DNA of the CDR3 is TGTGCCAGCAGTGCACTAAACTATGGCCACACCTTC. Protein product: CASSALNYGHTF. Full variable domain (missing parts from reference TRBV2 and TRBJ1-2): EPEVTQTPSHQVTQMGQEVILRCVPISNHLYFYWYRQILGQKVEFLVSFYNNEISEKSEIFDDQFSVERPDGSNFTLKIRSTKLEDSAMYFCASSALNYGHTFGSGTRLTVV.

The V gene is TRBV30, the J gene TRBJ2-7; 8 bases fit TRBD2. CDR1 is GTSNPN and CDR2 is SVGIG in the germline V gene (reference sequence). V trimming: 4 bases; J trimming: 6 bases; junction bases outside the gene matches: 8. CDR3 length: 13 amino acids. This CDR3 reads CAWNEVAGSEQYF. The CDR3 region has the DNA TGTGCCTGGAATGAGGTAGCGGGAAGCGAGCAGTACTTC.

This chain joins TRBV18 and TRBJ2-5, with a possible D match to TRBD2 (6 bases). V was clipped by 2 bases and J by 1 base, with 8 bases between them. The length of the CDR3 is 14 residues. Germline V gives CDR1 KGHSH, CDR2 LQKENI. In nucleotides, the CDR3 is TGTGCCAGCTCACCATTCGGGGGCCAAGAGACCCAGTACTTC. The encoded protein is CASSPFGGQETQYF.

The chain's CDR3 is CASSNAGTANTGELFF. CDR3 bases: TGTGCCAGTAGTAATGCGGGCACCGCGAACACCGGGGAGCTGTTTTTT. The chain couples TRBV19 to TRBJ2-2, with D perhaps matching TRBD2 (5 bases). This CDR3 is built from 16 residues. CDR1 and CDR2 from the germline V gene are LNHDA and SQIVND (reference sequence). The germline V and J ends were trimmed by 4 bases and 0 bases, with 12 bases remaining between them. Together with reference TRBV19 and TRBJ2-2, the CDR3 gives the full variable domain: DGGITQSPKYLFRKEGQNVTLSCEQNLNHDAMYWYRQDPGQGLRLIYYSQIVNDFQKGDIAEGYSVSREKKESFPLTVTSAQKNPTAFYLCASSNAGTANTGELFFGEGSRLTVL.

V gene TRBV7-2 combines with J gene TRBJ1-4; TRBD1 aligns across 7 bases. CDR1 SGHTA and CDR2 FQGNSA come from the germline V gene. The CDR3 loop spans 17 amino acids. Unmatched junction bases numbered 12, after V lost 2 bases and J lost 6 bases. Here the CDR3 reads CASSLSTGAFPDEKLFF. In nucleotides, the CDR3 is TGTGCCAGCAGCTTAAGTACAGGGGCCTTCCCTGATGAAAAACTGTTTTTT.

The CDR3 sequence: CASRSGQGPYNEQFF. CDR3 coding DNA: TGTGCCAGCAGGAGCGGACAGGGCCCCTACAATGAGCAGTTCTTC. The chain carries TRBV9 and TRBJ2-1; 8 positions match TRBD1. CDR1 is SGDLS, CDR2 YYNGEE, per germline. With 5 bases clipped from V and 2 bases from J, the junction kept 6 bases outside the gene matches. The CDR3 runs to 15 residues.

The chain combines TRBV15 with TRBJ2-5, with 9 bases fitting TRBD1. V lost 8 bases, J lost 0 bases, and 7 bases stayed unmatched. This CDR3 is 15 amino acids long. The germline V gene encodes CDR1 LNHNV and CDR2 YYDKDF (reference sequence). In DNA, the CDR3 is TGTGCCACCGCGGGACAGGGACTGTACCAAGAGACCCAGTACTTC. This codes for CATAGQGLYQETQYF. The variable domain in full, completed from reference TRBV15 and TRBJ2-5, reads DAMVIQNPRYQVTQFGKPVTLSCSQTLNHNVMYWYQQKSSQAPKLLFHYYDKDFNNEADTPDNFQSRRPNTSFCFLDIRSPGLGDTAMYLCATAGQGLYQETQYFGPGTRLLVL.